This record looks at one T cell receptor (beta chain) sequence and its context. The entry originates in a study of blood T cell repertoires in COVID-19. TCRdb's table, derived via immunoSEQ multiplex PCR, lists solely in-frame clones and lacks some. Of around 260,000 clones listed, around 84% are singletons. Losses at the gene ends were 6 bases for V and 5 bases for J; bases not matched to a gene: 6. This CDR3 has 15 amino acids. Germline loops: CDR1 MNHEY, CDR2 SMNVEV (reference sequence). Sequenced: peripheral blood. The source of this sequence is a man in his sixties with acute or convalescent COVID-19. The chain has TRBV27 and TRBJ2-1, with TRBD2 identical over 11 bases. CDR3 region: CASSTLAGGDNEQFF. The CDR3 DNA reads TGTGCCAGCAGCACCTTAGCGGGGGGGGACAATGAGCAGTTCTTC.